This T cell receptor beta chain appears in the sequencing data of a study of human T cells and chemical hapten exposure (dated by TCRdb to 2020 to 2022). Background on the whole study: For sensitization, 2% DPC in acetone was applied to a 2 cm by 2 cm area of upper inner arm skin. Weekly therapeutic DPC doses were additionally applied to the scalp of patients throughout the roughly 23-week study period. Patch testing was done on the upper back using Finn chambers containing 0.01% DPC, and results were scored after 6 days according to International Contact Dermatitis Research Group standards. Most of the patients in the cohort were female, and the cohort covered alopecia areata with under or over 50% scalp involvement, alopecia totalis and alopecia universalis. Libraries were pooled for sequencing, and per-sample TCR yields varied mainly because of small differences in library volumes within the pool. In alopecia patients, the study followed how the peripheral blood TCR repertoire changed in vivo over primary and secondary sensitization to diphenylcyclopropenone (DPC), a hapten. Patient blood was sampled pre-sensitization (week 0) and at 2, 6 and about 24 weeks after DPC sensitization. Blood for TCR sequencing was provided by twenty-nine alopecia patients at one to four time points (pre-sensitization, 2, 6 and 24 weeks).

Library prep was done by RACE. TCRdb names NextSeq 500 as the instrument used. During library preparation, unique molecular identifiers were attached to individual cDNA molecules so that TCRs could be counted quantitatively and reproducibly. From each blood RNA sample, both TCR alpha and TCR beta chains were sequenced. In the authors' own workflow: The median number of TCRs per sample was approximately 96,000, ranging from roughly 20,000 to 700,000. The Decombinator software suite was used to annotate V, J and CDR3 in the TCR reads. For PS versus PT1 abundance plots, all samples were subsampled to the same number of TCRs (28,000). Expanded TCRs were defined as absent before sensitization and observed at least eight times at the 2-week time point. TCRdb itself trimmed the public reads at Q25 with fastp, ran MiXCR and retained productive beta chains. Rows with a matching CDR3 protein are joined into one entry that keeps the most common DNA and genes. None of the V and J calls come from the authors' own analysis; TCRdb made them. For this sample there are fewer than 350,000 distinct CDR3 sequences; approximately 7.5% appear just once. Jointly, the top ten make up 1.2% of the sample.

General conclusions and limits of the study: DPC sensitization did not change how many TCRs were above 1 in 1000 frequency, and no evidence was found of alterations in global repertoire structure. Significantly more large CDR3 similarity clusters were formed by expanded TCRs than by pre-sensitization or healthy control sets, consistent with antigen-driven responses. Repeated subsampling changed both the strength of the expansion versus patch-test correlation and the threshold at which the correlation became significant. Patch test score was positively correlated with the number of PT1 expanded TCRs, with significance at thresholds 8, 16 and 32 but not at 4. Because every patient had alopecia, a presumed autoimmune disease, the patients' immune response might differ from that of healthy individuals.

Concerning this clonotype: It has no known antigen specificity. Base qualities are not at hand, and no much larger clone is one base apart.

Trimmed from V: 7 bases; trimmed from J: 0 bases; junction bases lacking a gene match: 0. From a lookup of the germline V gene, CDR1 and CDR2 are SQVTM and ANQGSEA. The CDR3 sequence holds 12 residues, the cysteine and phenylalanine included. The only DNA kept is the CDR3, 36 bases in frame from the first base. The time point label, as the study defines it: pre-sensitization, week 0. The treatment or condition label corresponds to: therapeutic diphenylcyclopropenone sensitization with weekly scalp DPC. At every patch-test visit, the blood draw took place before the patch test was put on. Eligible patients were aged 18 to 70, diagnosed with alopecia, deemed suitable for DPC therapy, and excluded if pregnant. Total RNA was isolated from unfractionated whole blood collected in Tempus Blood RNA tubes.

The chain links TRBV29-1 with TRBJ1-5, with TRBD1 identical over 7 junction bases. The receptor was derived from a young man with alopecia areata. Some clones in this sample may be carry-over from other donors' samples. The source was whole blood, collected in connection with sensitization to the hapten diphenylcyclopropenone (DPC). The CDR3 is CSAGGSNQPQHF. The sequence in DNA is TGCAGCGCAGGGGGTAGCAATCAGCCCCAGCATTTT.